This T cell receptor beta chain was sequenced for a study of blood T cell repertoires in COVID-19. The wider study: Spain, Italy and the United States supplied samples that represented acute and convalescent COVID-19. From T cells, B-cell-depleted T cells, or PBMCs came the material, which was cDNA or gDNA.

V was clipped by 2 bases and J by 14 bases, with 14 bases between them. This CDR3 is built from 12 residues. Looked up from germline, CDR1 is SNHLY and CDR2 is FYNNEI. Authors' methods: Estimates of nucleated cell counts were drawn from the amplification of reference gene primers. The assay was immunoSEQ multiplex PCR, and TCRdb's table has in-frame clones only and misses some. The DNA gave D and trimming, while V, J and clone size come from that table. The sample has 70,000 to 95,000 clones; approximately 92% are singletons. The chain couples TRBV2 to TRBJ2-3, with a tentative D call TRBD2 (5 bases). Specimen: peripheral blood. The receptor was isolated from a woman older than 75 with active COVID-19. CDR3 residues: CASSELAVVWYF. CDR3 bases: TGTGCCAGCAGTGAACTAGCAGTCGTGTGGTATTTT.